This TCR beta chain was observed in a study of cytomegalovirus exposure and HLA in healthy donors. The study's findings and limits: The finding came from a later analysis; first-cohort TCR clusters tended to co-occur in the 95 to 150 validation repertoires. Among TCR beta chains, those listed as cytomegalovirus-associated numbered more than 150.

Points on this clone: The antigen is undetermined.

V lost 3 bases to trimming and J lost 8 bases, with 18 bases between them. CDR1 and CDR2 from the germline V gene are SGHRS and YFSETQ. The CDR3 is 15 residues long. This table comes from immunoSEQ multiplex PCR, and its TCRdb copy is limited to in-frame clones, with some not included. The profile shows approximately 200,000 clones, approximately 90% of them singletons. Material: PBMCs. The chain combines TRBV5-1 with TRBJ2-1, with D tentatively TRBD1 (6 bases). The sequence derives from a woman aged 18-35 years in good health and CMV-seronegative. The chain's CDR3 is CASSWRAGELDEQFF. The CDR3, as DNA: TGCGCCAGCAGCTGGCGGGCAGGGGAATTGGATGAGCAGTTCTTC. The variable domain in full, completed from reference TRBV5-1 and TRBJ2-1, reads KAGVTQTPRYLIKTRGQQVTLSCSPISGHRSVSWYQQTPGQGLQFLFEYFSETQRNKGNFPGRFSGRQFSNSRSEMNVSTLELGDSALYLCASSWRAGELDEQFFGPGTRLTVL.